One T cell receptor (beta chain) is described in this entry. Per sorted-subset replicate PCR, input was 150 to 250 ng DNA, representing tens of thousands of T cell genomes. Here immunoSEQ multiplex PCR was the method, and the copy in TCRdb shows in-frame clones only, minus some. The sample includes around 560,000 clones, 85% to 95% of them seen just once. Terminally differentiated effector memory CD45RA+ cells were excluded by CCR7 positive selection of CD45RO-negative cells. Healthy and HIV-negative, the adult donors had no recent acute infections or vaccinations. The length of the CDR3 is 14 residues. Deletions cut 5 bases from V and 6 bases from J, with 14 bases between. Germline loops: CDR1 MNHEY, CDR2 SMNVEV (reference sequence). These data originate in a study of shared clonotypes between healthy human individuals.

The sequencing sample was made of naive CD8+ T cells sorted from blood. This clonotype was sampled from a woman in her thirties in good health. The V gene is TRBV27, the J gene TRBJ2-1, with TRBD1 as a possible D gene (6 bases). The CDR3 here is CASSLTGTSNEQFF. The CDR3 DNA reads as TGTGCCAGCAGTCTTACCGGGACATCCAATGAGCAGTTCTTC.